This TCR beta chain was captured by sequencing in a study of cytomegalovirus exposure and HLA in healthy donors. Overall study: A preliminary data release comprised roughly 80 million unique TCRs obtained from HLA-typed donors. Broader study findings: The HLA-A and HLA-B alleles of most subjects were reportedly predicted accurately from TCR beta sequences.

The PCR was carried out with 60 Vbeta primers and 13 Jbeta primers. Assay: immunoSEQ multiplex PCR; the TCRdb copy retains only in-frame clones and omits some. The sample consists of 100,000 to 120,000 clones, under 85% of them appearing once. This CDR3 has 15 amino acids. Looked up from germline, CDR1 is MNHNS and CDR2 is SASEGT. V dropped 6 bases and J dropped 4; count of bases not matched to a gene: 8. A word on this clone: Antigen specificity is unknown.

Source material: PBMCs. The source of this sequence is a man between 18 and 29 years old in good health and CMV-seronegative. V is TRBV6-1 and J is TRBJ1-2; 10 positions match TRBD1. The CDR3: CASRLGTGAIYGYTF. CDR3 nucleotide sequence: TGTGCCAGCAGACTCGGGACAGGGGCTATCTATGGCTACACCTTC.